This T cell receptor (beta chain) derives from a study of shared clonotypes between healthy human individuals. Adult Caucasians living in Nashville, Tennessee made up all of the donors. This clone was observed a single time. Losses at the gene ends were 0 bases for V and 9 bases for J; bases not matched to a gene: 6. CDR1 and CDR2 from the germline V gene are SGHRS and YFSETQ. This CDR3 region has 14 residues. The assay was immunoSEQ multiplex PCR, and TCRdb's table has in-frame clones only and misses some. The sample records some 2,500,000 clones, 93% being singletons. This TCR derives from a man aged 18 to 30 in good health. Some clones in this sample may be carry-over from other donors' samples. The chain combines TRBV5-1 with TRBJ2-1; 7 nucleotides agree with TRBD1. Sequenced input: naive CD4+ T cells from PBMCs. This sample's subset: CD45RA+ positively selected. CDR3 loop: CASSLDWGQIEQFF. The CDR3 DNA reads as TGCGCCAGCAGCTTGGATTGGGGACAGATTGAGCAGTTCTTC.